This section outlines one T cell receptor (beta chain) sequence together with its context. This specimen belongs to a study of blood T cell repertoires in COVID-19. V lost 0 bases to trimming and J lost 2 bases; unmatched junction nucleotides: 5. CDR3 length: 16 residues. Germline values: CDR1 MGHRA, CDR2 YSYEKL. Clones were read by immunoSEQ multiplex PCR, and TCRdb kept only the in-frame ones, dropping some. The sample lists 310,000 or so clones; about 91% were seen once. The origin of this receptor is a woman between 18 and 30 years old who had recovered from COVID-19. The sequencing sample was made of PBMCs or T cells enriched from blood (not recorded which). V gene TRBV4-1 combines with J gene TRBJ1-2; 8 bases are shared with TRBD1. The CDR3 loop reads CASSQERTGLNYGYTF. DNA of the CDR3: TGCGCCAGCAGCCAAGAAAGGACAGGGCTAAACTATGGCTACACCTTC.